Each of the 5 T cell receptor beta chains below was sequenced from the same sample in a study of T-cell memory formation after mild COVID-19. TCRdb re-analysed the 5' RACE reads in MiXCR, keeping a single row per CDR3 protein. Of over 300,000 distinct CDR3 sequences listed, 20% to 25% were seen once; the top ten hold under 25%. The sample comprised PBMCs or a T cell subset sorted from them (not recorded which). Receptor source: a man aged 18-30 years who had mild COVID-19 (a few samples of this study predate the infection). Cell type and time point are not known.

CDR3 loop: CSRLGLAGPRDEQFF. The CDR3 DNA is TGCAGCCGCCTGGGACTAGCGGGGCCTAGGGATGAGCAGTTCTTC. The chain links TRBV20-1 to TRBJ2-1, with 13 bases matching TRBD2. Germline V gives CDR1 DFQATT, CDR2 SNEGSKA (reference sequence). The CDR3 runs 15 residues.

This clonotype has a handful of counts. The chain is built from TRBV5-1 and TRBJ1-1; D is undetermined. Per germline, CDR1 SGHRS and CDR2 YFSETQ. The V end was cut by 0 bases, the J end by 2 bases, with 11 bases between. The CDR3 runs to 15 residues. In nucleotides, the CDR3 is TGCGCCAGCAGCTTGGATACGCAGGTAAACACTGAAGCTTTCTTT. Protein: CASSLDTQVNTEAFF.

This clonotype has just a few counts. The J gene is TRBJ1-2, the V gene TRBV12-3 or TRBV12-4; D unclear. The CDR3 is made up of 12 amino acids. Trimming took off 6 bases at V and 7 bases at J, with 12 bases between the two ends. CDR3 sequence: CASSHFPGGYTF. CDR3 coding DNA: TGTGCCAGCAGCCATTTTCCCGGTGGCTACACCTTC.

This clonotype was picked up many times. The V call is TRBV7-2, the J call TRBJ2-5; maybe TRBD2 (5 bases). Germline lookup yields CDR1 SGHTA and CDR2 FQGNSA. Trimming took 5 bases from V and 1 from J, leaving 14 bases between them. The CDR3 length is 15 residues. CDR3 nucleotide sequence: TGTGCCAGCAGCGCCCGCGGGTGGGGCCAAGAGACCCAGTACTTC. This codes for CASSARGWGQETQYF. The full variable domain, in which reference TRBV7-2 and TRBJ2-5 provide the parts outside the CDR3, is GAGVSQSPSNKVTEKGKDVELRCDPISGHTALYWYRQSLGQGLEFLIYFQGNSAPDKSGLPSDRFSAERTGGSVSTLTIQRTQQEDSAVYLCASSARGWGQETQYFGPGTRLLVL.

There are a few counts of this clonotype. The V and J genes are TRBV7-9 and TRBJ2-2; possible D gene TRBD1, 5 bases. The CDR3 is 15 amino acids. Trimming took 1 base from V and 8 from J, leaving 14 bases between them. Germline assignment: CDR1 SEHNR and CDR2 FQNEAQ (reference sequence). The CDR3 nucleotides read TGTGCCAGCAGCTTAGAGGGGCCCTCCCTGGGGGAGCTGTTTTTT. It specifies CASSLEGPSLGELFF.